This T cell receptor (beta chain) was recovered during a study of blood T cell repertoires in COVID-19 (dated by TCRdb to 2018 to 2021). With respect to the entire study: Samples covering the acute and convalescent phases of COVID-19 were provided by collaborators in the United States, Italy and Spain. The material from the prospective study consisted of cDNA or gDNA derived from T cells, B-cell-depleted T cells, or PBMCs. The dataset comprised deeply sampled blood TCRbeta repertoires from subjects exposed to, actively infected with, or recovered from COVID-19. A freely available public database, intended as a resource for researchers studying the immune response to SARS-CoV-2, is where the repertoires were released. The samples were drawn from the first 160 participants of the ongoing ImmuneRACE study and from 950 to 1,500 subjects provided by 6 global collaborators. The sample metadata nearly always contained a de-identified subject ID, COVID-19 status, age in years and sex. HLA class I and class II types, where available, came from metadata supplied by the sample provider rather than from assay-based typing.

Each collaborating institution followed its own protocols to collect whole blood in K2EDTA tubes. For TCRbeta analysis, collaborator samples were shipped as frozen whole blood, as isolated PBMCs, or as DNA extracted from either sample type. This clone was detected only once. Its antigen is still unknown. Per-base qualities were not stored, and no clone one base away is much larger. According to the germline V gene, CDR1 reads SGHAT and CDR2 reads FQNNGV. V lost 0 bases and J lost 5 bases; the stretch between them is 7 bases long. The CDR3 starts with the cysteine, ends with the phenylalanine, and has 13 residues. The kept DNA is CDR3 alone, 39 bases in frame from the first base. General conclusions and limits of the study: How much clinical and demographic metadata was included differed by source and by participant, and the metadata was provided uncurated.

The immunoSEQ Assay, a bias-controlled multiplex PCR, was used to amplify TCRbeta CDR3 regions from genomic DNA. As for how the authors treated the data: Within the assay, amplification of reference gene primers was used to estimate how many nucleated cells each sample contained. To quantify the absolute abundance of each unique TCRbeta CDR3 rearrangement, sequence reads were collapsed and filtered. For each sample, productive Simpson clonality was calculated as the square root of Simpson's diversity index across productive rearrangements. This is the immuneACCESS table as TCRdb keeps it, with only in-frame sequences that have V and J called. A part of the clones is gone; compared with another copy, unresolved V genes explain less than half, and the rest is unexplained. That table furnishes V, J and clone size, whereas the DNA furnished D and trimming. The sample contains some 42,000 clones, about nine tenths of them found a single time. Around 0.41% of the sample goes to the ten largest clones.

The sequence was collected from a human donor in a cohort sampled during active COVID-19. The V and J segments used are TRBV11-2 and TRBJ1-1; the D gene is perhaps TRBD1, from 5 matching bases. Source material: peripheral blood. This receptor carries the CDR3 CASSLDRVTEAFF. The nucleotide sequence reads as follows: TGTGCCAGCAGCTTAGACAGGGTGACTGAAGCTTTCTTT.